The clone carrying this T cell receptor beta chain appeared a few times. Its antigen remains unknown. This specimen comes from a study of regulatory T cells in long-lasting Graves disease. For the study at large: Antithyroid drug use was under 3 months in newly diagnosed Graves' patients.

The study, taken as a whole, reports: Persistent cases favored TRBV28, TRBJ1-2 and TRBJ2-5.

CDR3-region Arm-PCR and iRepertoire HTBI primers produced the TCR beta libraries. TCRdb re-derived calls from the multiplex PCR reads in MiXCR, one entry per CDR3 protein. The data show hundreds of thousands of distinct CDR3 sequences, 16% seen once. V was pared by 3 bases and J by 0 bases, with 17 bases between. Per the germline V gene, CDR1 is SGHRS and CDR2 is YFSETQ. This CDR3 spans 17 amino acids. The time point was: newly diagnosed GD, antithyroid drugs for less than 3 months. The TCR library used RNA extracted from PBMCs. The same sample was also used in a study of T cells in Graves' hyperthyroidism and ophthalmopathy. This second study says: Blood also held most thyroid clonotypes expanded beyond 0.001. Researchers report that a 13 V-J model separated ophthalmopathy from stable hyperthyroidism.

The specimen comprised peripheral blood mononuclear cells (PBMCs), sampled at new diagnosis, from a patient treated with antithyroid drugs. This TCR was recovered from a woman in her twenties or thirties with Graves disease. The chain is built from TRBV5-1 and TRBJ2-3; the D gene could be TRBD1 or TRBD2 (5 bases each). CDR3 sequence: CASSWTPRGSSTDTQYF. As DNA, the CDR3 is TGCGCCAGCAGCTGGACCCCTCGGGGCTCTAGCACAGATACGCAGTATTTT.